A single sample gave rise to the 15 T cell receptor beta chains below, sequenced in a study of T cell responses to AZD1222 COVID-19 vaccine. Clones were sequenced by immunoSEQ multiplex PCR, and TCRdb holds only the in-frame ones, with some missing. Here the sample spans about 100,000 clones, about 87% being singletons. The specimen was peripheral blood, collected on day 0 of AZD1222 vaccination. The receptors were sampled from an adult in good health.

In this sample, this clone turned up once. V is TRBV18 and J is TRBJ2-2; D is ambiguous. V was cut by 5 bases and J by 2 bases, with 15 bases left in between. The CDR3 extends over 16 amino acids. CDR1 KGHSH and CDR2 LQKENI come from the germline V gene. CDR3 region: CASSRLESINTGELFF. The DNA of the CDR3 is TGTGCCAGCTCAAGGTTGGAGTCTATAAACACCGGGGAGCTGTTTTTT.

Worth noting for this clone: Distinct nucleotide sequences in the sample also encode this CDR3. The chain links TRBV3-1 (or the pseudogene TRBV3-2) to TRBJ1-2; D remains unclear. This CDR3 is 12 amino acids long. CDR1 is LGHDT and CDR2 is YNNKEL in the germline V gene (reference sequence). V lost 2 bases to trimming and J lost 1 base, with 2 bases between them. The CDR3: CASSQLNYGYTF. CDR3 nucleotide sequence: TGTGCCAGCAGCCAACTTAACTATGGCTACACCTTC.

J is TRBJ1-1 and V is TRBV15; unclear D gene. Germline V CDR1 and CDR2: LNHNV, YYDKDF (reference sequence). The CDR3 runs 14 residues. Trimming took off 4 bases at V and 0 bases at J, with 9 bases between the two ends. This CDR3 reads CATSTGFMNTEAFF. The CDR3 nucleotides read TGTGCCACCAGCACGGGGTTTATGAACACTGAAGCTTTCTTT.

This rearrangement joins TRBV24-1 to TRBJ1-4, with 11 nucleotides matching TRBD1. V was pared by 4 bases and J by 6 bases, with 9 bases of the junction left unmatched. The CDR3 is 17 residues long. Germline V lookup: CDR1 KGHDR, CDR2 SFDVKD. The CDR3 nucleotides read TGTGCCACCAGTGACACCCGGACAGGGGGCGCCGATGAAAAACTGTTTTTT. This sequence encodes CATSDTRTGGADEKLFF.

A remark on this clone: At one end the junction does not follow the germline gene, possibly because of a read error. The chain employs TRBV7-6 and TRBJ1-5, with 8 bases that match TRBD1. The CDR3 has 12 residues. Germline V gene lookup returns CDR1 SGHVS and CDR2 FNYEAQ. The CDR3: CASSSAGDRLYF. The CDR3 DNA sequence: TGTGCCAGCAGCTCTGCAGGGGACAGGCTTTACTTT.

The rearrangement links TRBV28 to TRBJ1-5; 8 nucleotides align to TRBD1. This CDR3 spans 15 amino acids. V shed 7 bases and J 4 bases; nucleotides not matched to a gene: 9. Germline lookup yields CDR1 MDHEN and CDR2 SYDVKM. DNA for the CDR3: TGTGCCAGCAATCCCACAGGGGGGGTGAATCAGCCCCAGCATTTT. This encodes CASNPTGGVNQPQHF.

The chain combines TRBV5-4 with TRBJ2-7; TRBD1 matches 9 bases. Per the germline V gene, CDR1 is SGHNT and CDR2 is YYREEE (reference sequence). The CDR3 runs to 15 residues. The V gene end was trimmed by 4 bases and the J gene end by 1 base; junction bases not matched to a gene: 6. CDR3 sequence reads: CASSARQGGSYEQYF. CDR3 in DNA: TGTGCCAGCAGCGCAAGACAGGGGGGATCCTACGAGCAGTACTTC. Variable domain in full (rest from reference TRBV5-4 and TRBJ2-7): ETGVTQSPTHLIKTRGQQVTLRCSSQSGHNTVSWYQQALGQGPQFIFQYYREEENGRGNFPPRFSGLQFPNYSSELNVNALELDDSALYLCASSARQGGSYEQYFGPGTRLTVT.

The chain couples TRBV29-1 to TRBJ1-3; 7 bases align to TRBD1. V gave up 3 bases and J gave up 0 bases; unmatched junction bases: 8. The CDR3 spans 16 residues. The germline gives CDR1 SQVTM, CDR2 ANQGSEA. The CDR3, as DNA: TGCAGCGTTGAGGTCCACAGGGGTTACTCTGGAAACACCATATATTTT. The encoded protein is CSVEVHRGYSGNTIYF.

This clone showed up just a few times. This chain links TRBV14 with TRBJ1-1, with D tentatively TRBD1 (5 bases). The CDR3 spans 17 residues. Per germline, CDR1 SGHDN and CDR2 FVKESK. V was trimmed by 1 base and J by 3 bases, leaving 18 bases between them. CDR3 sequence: CASSQAFVGRGDTEAFF. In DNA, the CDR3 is TGTGCCAGCAGCCAAGCCTTTGTAGGGCGGGGGGACACTGAAGCTTTCTTT.

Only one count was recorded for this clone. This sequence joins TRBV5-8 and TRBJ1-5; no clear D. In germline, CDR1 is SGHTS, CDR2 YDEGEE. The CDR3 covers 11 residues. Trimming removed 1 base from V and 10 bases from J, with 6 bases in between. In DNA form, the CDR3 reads TGTGCCAGCAGCTTGTCGCAACCCCAGCATTTT. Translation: CASSLSQPQHF.

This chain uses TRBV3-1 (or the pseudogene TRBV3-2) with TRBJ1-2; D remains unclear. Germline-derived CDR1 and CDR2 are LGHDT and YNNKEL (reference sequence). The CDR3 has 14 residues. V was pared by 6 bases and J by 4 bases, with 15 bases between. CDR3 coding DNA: TGTGCCAGCAGTTTAAGCAACAGATTCTATGGCTACACCTTC. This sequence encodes CASSLSNRFYGYTF.

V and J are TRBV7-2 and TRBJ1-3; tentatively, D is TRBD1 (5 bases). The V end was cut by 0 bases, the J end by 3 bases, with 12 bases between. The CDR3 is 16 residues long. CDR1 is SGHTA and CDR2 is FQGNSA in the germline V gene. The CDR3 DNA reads TGTGCCAGCAGCTTAGCTTGGAGGGGCGGTGGAAACACCATATATTTT. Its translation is CASSLAWRGGGNTIYF.

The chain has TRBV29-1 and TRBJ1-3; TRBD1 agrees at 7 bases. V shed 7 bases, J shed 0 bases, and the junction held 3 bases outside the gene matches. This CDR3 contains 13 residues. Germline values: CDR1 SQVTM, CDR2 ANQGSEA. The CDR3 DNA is TGCAGCGGGGGACAGAGCTCTGGAAACACCATATATTTT. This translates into CSGGQSSGNTIYF.

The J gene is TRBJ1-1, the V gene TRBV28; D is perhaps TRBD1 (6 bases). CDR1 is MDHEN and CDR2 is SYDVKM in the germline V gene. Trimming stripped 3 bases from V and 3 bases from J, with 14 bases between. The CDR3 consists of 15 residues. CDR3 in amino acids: CASSFGQGLHTEAFF. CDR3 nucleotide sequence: TGTGCCAGCAGTTTTGGGCAGGGGTTACACACTGAAGCTTTCTTT.

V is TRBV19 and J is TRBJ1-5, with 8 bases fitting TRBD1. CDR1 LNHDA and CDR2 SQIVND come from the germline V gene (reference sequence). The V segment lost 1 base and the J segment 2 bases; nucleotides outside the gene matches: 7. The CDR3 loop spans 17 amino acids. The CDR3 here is CASSIAGAGGGNQPQHF. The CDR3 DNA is TGTGCCAGTAGTATAGCTGGTGCAGGGGGCGGCAATCAGCCCCAGCATTTT.